A selection of T cell receptor beta chains follows, all from one sample in a study of monozygotic twins with inflammatory bowel disease. From its re-call of the 5' RACE reads, TCRdb lists each CDR3 protein once, without DNA. In total, the table holds some 210,000 distinct CDR3 sequences. Sequencing was performed on blood. These receptors all come from a human donor with ulcerative colitis or Crohn's disease, or a healthy co-twin of an affected twin (not recorded which). Both conserved end residues are part of each CDR3. Each record gives: J gene, V gene, CDR3 protein.

j_gene: TRBJ2-7
v_gene: TRBV7-2
CDR3aa: CASSFSEGYEQYF

j_gene: TRBJ2-5
v_gene: TRBV7-2
CDR3aa: CASSLLPQGLQETQYF

j_gene: TRBJ1-1
v_gene: TRBV5-6
CDR3aa: CASSLSEVRDAEAFF

j_gene: TRBJ1-1
v_gene: TRBV20-1
CDR3aa: CSASKGGPTEAFF

j_gene: TRBJ2-3
v_gene: TRBV20-1
CDR3aa: CSADAIGTDTQYF

j_gene: TRBJ1-5
v_gene: TRBV6-5
CDR3aa: CASSYTNQPQHF

j_gene: TRBJ2-1
v_gene: TRBV6-6
CDR3aa: CASNTLYADRVLF

j_gene: TRBJ1-1
v_gene: TRBV27
CDR3aa: CASSHRTGGVRDTEAFF

j_gene: TRBJ2-2
v_gene: TRBV7-3
CDR3aa: CASSRFVGANTGELFF

j_gene: TRBJ2-1
v_gene: TRBV7-9
CDR3aa: CASSLSYVYNEQFF

j_gene: TRBJ1-5
v_gene: TRBV20-1
CDR3aa: CSAYSGIQPQHF

j_gene: TRBJ2-3
v_gene: TRBV5-1
CDR3aa: CASSLTSGTDTQYF

j_gene: TRBJ1-5
v_gene: TRBV7-2
CDR3aa: CASSFAGTANQPQHF

j_gene: TRBJ2-1
v_gene: TRBV11-2
CDR3aa: CASSLGPLLHEQFF

j_gene: TRBJ1-3
v_gene: TRBV5-1
CDR3aa: CASSLAGTGSGNTIYF

j_gene: TRBJ2-1
v_gene: TRBV12-3/TRBV12-4
CDR3aa: CASKRGTSNEQFF

j_gene: TRBJ1-2
v_gene: TRBV27
CDR3aa: CASSPRTRNYGYTF

j_gene: TRBJ2-5
v_gene: TRBV9
CDR3aa: CASSGGTGGGETQYF

j_gene: TRBJ2-2
v_gene: TRBV9
CDR3aa: CASSVAIGGELFF

j_gene: TRBJ2-6
v_gene: TRBV3-1
CDR3aa: CASSQASLGANVLTF

j_gene: TRBJ1-1
v_gene: TRBV7-9
CDR3aa: CASSFTGLNTEAFF

j_gene: TRBJ2-4
v_gene: TRBV24-1
CDR3aa: CATSALQTPNIQYF

j_gene: TRBJ1-2
v_gene: TRBV6-5
CDR3aa: CASRREKGGYTF

j_gene: TRBJ1-2
v_gene: TRBV24-1
CDR3aa: CATGDDTGYTF

j_gene: TRBJ2-1
v_gene: TRBV7-6
CDR3aa: CASSSWPTGNEQFF

j_gene: TRBJ2-5
v_gene: TRBV12-3/TRBV12-4
CDR3aa: CASSFARQETQYF

j_gene: TRBJ2-1
v_gene: TRBV7-9
CDR3aa: CASWSLKGVNEQFF

j_gene: TRBJ2-7
v_gene: TRBV7-8
CDR3aa: CASSIIGGSSGEQYF

j_gene: TRBJ1-2
v_gene: TRBV6-5
CDR3aa: CASSFSTGEYGYTF

j_gene: TRBJ2-7
v_gene: TRBV5-1
CDR3aa: CASSFWQSRNLPRGATYEQYF

j_gene: TRBJ1-5
v_gene: TRBV7-2
CDR3aa: CASSLGGFQPQHF

j_gene: TRBJ1-6
v_gene: TRBV20-1
CDR3aa: CSATSGIRGSPLHF

j_gene: TRBJ2-3
v_gene: TRBV11-2
CDR3aa: CASSPRGGGQYF

j_gene: TRBJ1-4
v_gene: TRBV12-3/TRBV12-4
CDR3aa: CASRQGSDEKLFF

j_gene: TRBJ1-1
v_gene: TRBV7-6
CDR3aa: CASSLAGLGGLTEAFF

j_gene: TRBJ2-4
v_gene: TRBV19
CDR3aa: CASSIDDGTLNIQYF

j_gene: TRBJ1-1
v_gene: TRBV7-8
CDR3aa: CASSLGGAGVNTEAFF

j_gene: TRBJ1-1
v_gene: TRBV12-3/TRBV12-4
CDR3aa: CASSFFGLPEAFF

j_gene: TRBJ2-3
v_gene: TRBV11-2
CDR3aa: CASSFSGRTDTQYF

j_gene: TRBJ1-1
v_gene: TRBV5-1
CDR3aa: CASSWGQNTEAFF

j_gene: TRBJ1-1
v_gene: TRBV12-3/TRBV12-4
CDR3aa: CASSFRRGQGEAFF

j_gene: TRBJ1-4
v_gene: TRBV29-1
CDR3aa: CSAWQPSYEKLFF

j_gene: TRBJ1-3
v_gene: TRBV6-1
CDR3aa: CASRDSSGNTIYF

j_gene: TRBJ2-7
v_gene: TRBV3-1
CDR3aa: CASSQQHTYEQYF

j_gene: TRBJ2-1
v_gene: TRBV5-1
CDR3aa: CASSLRLAGGRYNEQFF

j_gene: TRBJ2-5
v_gene: TRBV18
CDR3aa: CASSPLRTSGQETQYF

j_gene: TRBJ1-4
v_gene: TRBV5-8
CDR3aa: CASSQGIATNEKLFF

j_gene: TRBJ2-1
v_gene: TRBV6-1
CDR3aa: CASSKTSGGSYNEQFF

j_gene: TRBJ1-1
v_gene: TRBV20-1
CDR3aa: CSARVGGRWNTEAFF

j_gene: TRBJ1-1
v_gene: TRBV5-6
CDR3aa: CASSANRVPQSFF

j_gene: TRBJ2-7
v_gene: TRBV6-5
CDR3aa: CASSYTGGVPHEQYF

j_gene: TRBJ2-3
v_gene: TRBV5-1
CDR3aa: CASSPGVLSDTQYF

j_gene: TRBJ2-1
v_gene: TRBV5-6
CDR3aa: CASSLGRDEQFF

j_gene: TRBJ2-3
v_gene: TRBV20-1
CDR3aa: CSAGVVGASGADTQYF

j_gene: TRBJ2-6
v_gene: TRBV12-3/TRBV12-4
CDR3aa: CASSFGGSTGANVLTF

j_gene: TRBJ1-2
v_gene: TRBV19
CDR3aa: CASSVPGQGAERGGYTF

j_gene: TRBJ1-5
v_gene: TRBV11-2
CDR3aa: CASSLNSLGQNNQPQHF